This T cell receptor beta chain was sequenced during a study of beta chain features in type 1 diabetes. CDR1 and CDR2 (germline): ENHRY, SYGVKD. V was clipped by 3 bases and J by 3 bases, with 12 bases between them. The CDR3 totals 15 residues. Sequenced material consisted of expressed TCRB transcripts (all of the isolated RNA was reverse transcribed). Approximately 3.6 million reads, on average, came from each naive, central memory and regulatory T cell sample. Only in-frame clones appear in the TCRdb table, and some are missing; sequencing was by immunoSEQ multiplex PCR. Among 500,000 to 800,000 clones, about an eighth were seen once, and the ten largest hold over 0.1%. Study-wide points: Significant though moderate, a shortening of TCRB CDR3s appeared in all four CD4+ subsets of Type 1 diabetes patients.

Comments on this clone: Its antigen is unidentified.

Blood was collected once per donor into heparin, averaging roughly 120 mL. Sorted populations all exceeded 98% purity. Sequencing was performed on naive CD4+ T cells from blood. The receptor was isolated from a man aged 25-40 years with type 1 diabetes. This chain links TRBV10-3 with TRBJ1-5; D may be TRBD1 (6 bases). The CDR3 region has the DNA TGTGCCATCAGTGATGTAGGGGGGGACAATCAGCCCCAGCATTTT. The encoded protein is CAISDVGGDNQPQHF.